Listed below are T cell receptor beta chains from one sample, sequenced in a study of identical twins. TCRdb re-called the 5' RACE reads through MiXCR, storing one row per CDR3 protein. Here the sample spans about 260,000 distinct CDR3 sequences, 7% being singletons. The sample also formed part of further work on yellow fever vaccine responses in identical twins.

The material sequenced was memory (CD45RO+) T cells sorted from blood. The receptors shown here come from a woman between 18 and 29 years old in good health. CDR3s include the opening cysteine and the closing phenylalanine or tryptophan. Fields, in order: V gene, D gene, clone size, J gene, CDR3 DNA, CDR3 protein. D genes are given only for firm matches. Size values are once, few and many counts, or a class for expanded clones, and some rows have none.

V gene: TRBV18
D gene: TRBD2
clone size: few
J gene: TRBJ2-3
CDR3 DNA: TGTGCCAGCTCACAGGGTGCGGGAGGCGCCACAGATACGCAGTATTTT
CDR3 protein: CASSQGAGGATDTQYF

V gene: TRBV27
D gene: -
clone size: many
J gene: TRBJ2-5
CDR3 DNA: TGTGCCAGCAGTTTATTCCCGGGAGCAGAGACCCAGTACTTC
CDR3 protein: CASSLFPGAETQYF

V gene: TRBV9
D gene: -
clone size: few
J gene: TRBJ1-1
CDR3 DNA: TGTGCCAGCAGCGTAGTCGGTGCCGCTGGTGAAGCTTTCTTT
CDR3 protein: CASSVVGAAGEAFF

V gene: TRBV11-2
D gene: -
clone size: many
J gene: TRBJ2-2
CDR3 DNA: TGTGCCAGCAGCCCCCGGGGACCGGCTTTTCGGGACACCGGGGAGCTGTTTTTT
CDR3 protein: CASSPRGPAFRDTGELFF

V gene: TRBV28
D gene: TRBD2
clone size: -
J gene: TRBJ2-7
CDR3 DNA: TGTGCCAGCAGGACCTTCGGACTAGCGCTCGAGCAGTACTTC
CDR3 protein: CASRTFGLALEQYF

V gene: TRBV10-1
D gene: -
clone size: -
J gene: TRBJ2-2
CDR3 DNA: TGCGCCAGCAGTGGATCGGGATTTACCGGGGAGCTGTTTTTT
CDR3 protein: CASSGSGFTGELFF

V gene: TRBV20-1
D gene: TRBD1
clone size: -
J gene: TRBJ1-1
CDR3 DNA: TGCAGTGCTAGCGGTGGGACAGAAATCACTGAAGCTTTCTTT
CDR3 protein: CSASGGTEITEAFF

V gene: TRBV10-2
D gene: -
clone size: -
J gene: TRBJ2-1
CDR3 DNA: TGCGCCAGCAGTTCCCAGCTCTCCTACAATGAGCAGTTCTTC
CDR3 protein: CASSSQLSYNEQFF

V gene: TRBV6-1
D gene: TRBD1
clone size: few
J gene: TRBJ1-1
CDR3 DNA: TGTGCCAGTGGGTCGTCCGGGACAGCGAACACTGAAGCTTTCTTT
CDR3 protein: CASGSSGTANTEAFF

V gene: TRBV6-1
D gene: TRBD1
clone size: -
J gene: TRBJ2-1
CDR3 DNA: TGTGCCAGCAGTGAACCCCCAGGGGGCTACAATGAGCAGTTCTTC
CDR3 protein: CASSEPPGGYNEQFF

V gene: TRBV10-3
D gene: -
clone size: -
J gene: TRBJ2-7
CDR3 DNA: TGTGCCATCAGTGATGCGAGGGGCTCCTACGAGCAGTACTTC
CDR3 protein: CAISDARGSYEQYF

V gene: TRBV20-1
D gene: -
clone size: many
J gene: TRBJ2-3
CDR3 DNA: TGCAGTGCTAGTCGTTTAACAGATACGCAGTATTTT
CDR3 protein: CSASRLTDTQYF

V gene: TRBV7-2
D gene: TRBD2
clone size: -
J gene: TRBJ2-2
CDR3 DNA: TGTGCCAGCAGCGAACTAGCGGGAGGGGGCGGGGAGCTGTTTTTT
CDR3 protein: CASSELAGGGGELFF

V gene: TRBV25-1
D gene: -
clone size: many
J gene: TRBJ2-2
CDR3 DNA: TGTGCCAGCAAACCGACACAGTTTGGCACCGGGGAGCTGTTTTTT
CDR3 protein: CASKPTQFGTGELFF

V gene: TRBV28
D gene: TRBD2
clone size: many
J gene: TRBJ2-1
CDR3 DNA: TGTGCCAGCAGTGCCACTTTAGCGGGACGGGAGCAGTTCTTC
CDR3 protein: CASSATLAGREQFF

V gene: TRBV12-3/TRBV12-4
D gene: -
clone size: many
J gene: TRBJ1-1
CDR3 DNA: TGTGCCAGCAGTTTGTACGGAAACACTGAAGCTTTCTTT
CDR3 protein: CASSLYGNTEAFF

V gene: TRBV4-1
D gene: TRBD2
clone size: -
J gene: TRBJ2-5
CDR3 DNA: TGCGCCAGCAGCCAGCACGGGGGGGCTGTAGAGACCCAGTACTTC
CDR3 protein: CASSQHGGAVETQYF

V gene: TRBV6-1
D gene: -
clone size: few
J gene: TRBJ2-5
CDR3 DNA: TGTGCCAGCAGTCAATGGGACGGGGTCACCCAGTACTTC
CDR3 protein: CASSQWDGVTQYF

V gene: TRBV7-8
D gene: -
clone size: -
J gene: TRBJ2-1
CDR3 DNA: TGTGCCAGCAGCTTAGATTCTACAAGCTACCTCTACAATGAGCAGTTCTTC
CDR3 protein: CASSLDSTSYLYNEQFF

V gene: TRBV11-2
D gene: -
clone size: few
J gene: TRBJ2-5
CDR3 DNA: TGTGCCAGCAGCTTACGGTCGAGAGGAGAGACCCAGTACTTC
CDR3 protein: CASSLRSRGETQYF

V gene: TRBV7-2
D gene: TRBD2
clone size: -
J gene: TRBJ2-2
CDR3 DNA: TGTGCCAGCAGCTTATTGGGGGGGATTAACACCGGGGAGCTGTTTTTT
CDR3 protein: CASSLLGGINTGELFF

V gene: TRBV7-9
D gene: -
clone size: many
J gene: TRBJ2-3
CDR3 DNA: TGTGCCAGCAGCTCGAAGAGTCAAGCGGGCATCACAGATACGCAGTATTTT
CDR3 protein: CASSSKSQAGITDTQYF

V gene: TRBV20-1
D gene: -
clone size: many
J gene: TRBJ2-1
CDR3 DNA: TGCAGTGCTAGAGATCTCGGAGCTGACTACAATGAGCAGTTCTTC
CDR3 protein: CSARDLGADYNEQFF

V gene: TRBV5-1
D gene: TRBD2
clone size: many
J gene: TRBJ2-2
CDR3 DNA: TGCGCCAGCAGCGTGCCTACTAGCGGGGGCCGAAACACCGGGGAGCTGTTTTTT
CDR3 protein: CASSVPTSGGRNTGELFF

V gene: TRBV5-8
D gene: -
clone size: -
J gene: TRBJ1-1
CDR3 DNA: TGTGCCAGCAGCTTAAGAGGGACACTAAACACTGAAGCTTTCTTT
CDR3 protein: CASSLRGTLNTEAFF

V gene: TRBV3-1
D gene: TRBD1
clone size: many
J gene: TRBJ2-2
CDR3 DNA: TGTGCCAGCAGAACCGACAGGGTCGGCACCGGGGAGCTGTTTTTT
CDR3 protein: CASRTDRVGTGELFF

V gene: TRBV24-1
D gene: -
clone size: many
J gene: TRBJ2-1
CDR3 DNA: TGTGCCACCAGTGCCTGGGGCCGTGAGCAGTTCTTC
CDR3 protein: CATSAWGREQFF

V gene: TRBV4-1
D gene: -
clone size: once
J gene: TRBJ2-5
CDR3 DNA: TGCACCAGCAGCCGGGGGGAGGGGGAAGAGGAGACCCAGTACTTC
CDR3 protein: CTSSRGEGEEETQYF